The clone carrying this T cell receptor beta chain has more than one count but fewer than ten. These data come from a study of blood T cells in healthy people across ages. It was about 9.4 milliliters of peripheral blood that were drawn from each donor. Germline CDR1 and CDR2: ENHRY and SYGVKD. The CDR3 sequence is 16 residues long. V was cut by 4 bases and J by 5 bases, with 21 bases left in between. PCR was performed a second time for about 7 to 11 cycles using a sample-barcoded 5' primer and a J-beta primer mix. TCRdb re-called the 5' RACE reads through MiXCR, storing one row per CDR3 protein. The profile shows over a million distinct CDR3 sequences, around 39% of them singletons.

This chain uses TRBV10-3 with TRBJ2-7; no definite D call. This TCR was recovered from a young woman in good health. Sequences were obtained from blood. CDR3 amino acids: CAISVSPTSIKNEQYF. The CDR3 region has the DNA TGTGCCATCAGTGTATCTCCTACTTCTATCAAAAACGAGCAGTACTTC.